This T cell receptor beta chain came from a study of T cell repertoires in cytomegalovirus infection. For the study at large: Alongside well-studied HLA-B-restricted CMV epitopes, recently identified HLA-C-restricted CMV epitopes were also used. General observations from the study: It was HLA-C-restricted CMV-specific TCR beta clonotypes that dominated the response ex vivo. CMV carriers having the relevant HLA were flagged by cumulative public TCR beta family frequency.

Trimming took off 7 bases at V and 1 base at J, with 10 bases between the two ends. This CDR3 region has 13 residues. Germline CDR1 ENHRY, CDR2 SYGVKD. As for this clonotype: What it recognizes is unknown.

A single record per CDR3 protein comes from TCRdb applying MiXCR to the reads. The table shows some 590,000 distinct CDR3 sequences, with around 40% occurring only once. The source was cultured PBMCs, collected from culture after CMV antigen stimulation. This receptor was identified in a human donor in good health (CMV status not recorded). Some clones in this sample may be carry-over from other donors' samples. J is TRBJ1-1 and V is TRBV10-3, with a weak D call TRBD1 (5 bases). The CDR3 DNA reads TGTGCCATCACCATGGGACGGAACACTGAAGCTTTCTTT. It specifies CAITMGRNTEAFF.